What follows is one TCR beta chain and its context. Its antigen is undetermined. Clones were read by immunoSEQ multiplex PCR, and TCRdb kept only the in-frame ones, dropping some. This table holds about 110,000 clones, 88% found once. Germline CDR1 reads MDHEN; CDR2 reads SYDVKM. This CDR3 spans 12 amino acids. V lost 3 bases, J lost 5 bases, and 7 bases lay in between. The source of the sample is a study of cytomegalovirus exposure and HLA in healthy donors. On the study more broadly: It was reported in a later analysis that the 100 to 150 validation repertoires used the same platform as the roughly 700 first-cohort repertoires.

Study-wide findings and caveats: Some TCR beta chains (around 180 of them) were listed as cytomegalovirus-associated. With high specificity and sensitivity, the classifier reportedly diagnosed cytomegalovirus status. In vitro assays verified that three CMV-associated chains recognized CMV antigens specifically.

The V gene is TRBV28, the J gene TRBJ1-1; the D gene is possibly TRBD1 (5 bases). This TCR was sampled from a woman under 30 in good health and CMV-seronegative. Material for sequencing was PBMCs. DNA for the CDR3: TGTGCCAGCAGTTTGCGGGGGACTGAAGCTTTCTTT. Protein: CASSLRGTEAFF.